These 16 T cell receptor beta chains share one sample of origin, sequenced in a study of T cells in Graves' hyperthyroidism and ophthalmopathy. From RNA transcripts, TCR beta CDR3 regions were amplified. A first-round RT-PCR of the TCR CDR3 used the HTBI primer set. TCRdb reprocessed the multiplex PCR reads via MiXCR and lists one record per CDR3 protein. The data hold 600,000 or so distinct CDR3 sequences, with approximately 15% observed a single time. Input material: blood. Receptors were obtained from a woman between 18 and 29 years old with Graves' ophthalmopathy.

In this sample, this clonotype turned up many times. The gene calls are TRBV28 and TRBJ2-3; D gene uncertain. Germline CDR1 is MDHEN and CDR2 is SYDVKM. The CDR3 runs to 12 residues. Trimming stripped 6 bases from V and 4 bases from J, with 8 bases between. CDR3 nucleotide sequence: TGTGCCAGCAGACCCGACTCAGATACGCAGTATTTT. It encodes CASRPDSDTQYF.

Remarks on this clonotype: A much larger clone lies a single base off, so this may be a read error. V usage is TRBV6-1 and J usage is TRBJ2-1, with 13 bases that match TRBD2. The CDR3 has 18 residues. The germline V gene encodes CDR1 MNHNS and CDR2 SASEGT. This CDR3 is CASSQPTSGRTSYSEQFF. The CDR3 nucleotides are TGTGCCAGCAGTCAACCGACTAGCGGGAGGACATCCTACAGTGAGCAGTTCTTC.

V and J are TRBV6-2 or TRBV6-3 and TRBJ1-2, with 12 bases that match TRBD1. V trimming: 1 base; J trimming: 8 bases; junction bases outside the gene matches: 5. CDR1 and CDR2 (germline): MNHEY, SVGEGT. This CDR3 comprises 15 residues. The CDR3, as DNA: TGTGCCAGCAGTTACTGGGACAGGGGGCTAAGCGGCTACACCTTC. Translated, it gives CASSYWDRGLSGYTF.

The table lists this clonotype with a few counts. The J gene is TRBJ2-6, the V gene TRBV6-5; D gene uncertain. Germline CDR1 and CDR2: MNHEY and SVGAGI. The CDR3 totals 16 residues. Trimming took off 0 bases at V and 2 bases at J, with 8 bases between the two ends. CDR3 sequence (DNA): TGTGCCAGCAGTTACTCGAAAAATCCTGGGGCCAACGTCCTGACTTTC. Translating gives CASSYSKNPGANVLTF.

This chain joins TRBV9 and TRBJ1-2; D unresolved. The CDR3 loop spans 15 amino acids. Trimming left V 0 bases short and J 2 bases short, with 11 bases between. Germline CDR1 is SGDLS and CDR2 is YYNGEE. The CDR3 loop is CASSVAIQENYGYTF. Here the CDR3 DNA reads TGTGCCAGCAGCGTAGCTATCCAGGAAAACTATGGCTACACCTTC.

This chain joins TRBV18 and TRBJ2-3, with D possibly being TRBD1 (5 bases). In germline, CDR1 is KGHSH, CDR2 LQKENI. V shed 4 bases and J shed 6 bases, with 14 bases lying between them. The CDR3 runs to 14 residues. The CDR3 DNA is TGTGCCAGCTCACAGACGACAGCCGAGGATACGCAGTATTTT. Amino acids: CASSQTTAEDTQYF.

This clonotype was seen repeatedly, ten times or more. The chain joins TRBV7-9 to TRBJ2-7, with D possibly matching TRBD1 (6 bases). The germline V gene encodes CDR1 SEHNR and CDR2 FQNEAQ (reference sequence). The CDR3 runs to 14 residues. The ends were cut back, 5 bases at V and 2 bases at J, with 13 bases in the middle. The CDR3 bases are TGTGCCAGCAGCGGGGGCGCAGCCCCCTACGAGCAGTACTTC. Its protein product is CASSGGAAPYEQYF.

This clonotype was observed many times. This chain joins TRBV7-3 and TRBJ1-5; 9 bases map to TRBD1. This CDR3 is 16 amino acids long. Trimming cost V 3 bases and J 3 bases; bases outside gene matches: 6. In germline, CDR1 is SGHTA, CDR2 FQGTGA. CDR3 in amino acids: CASSFRTGGFNQPQHF. CDR3 DNA: TGTGCCAGCAGCTTTCGAACAGGGGGCTTCAATCAGCCCCAGCATTTT.

This clonotype has ten or more counts. This CDR3 reads CASSQGLAGYEQYF. The CDR3 DNA is TGTGCCAGCAGCCAGGGACTAGCGGGTTACGAGCAGTACTTC. The rearrangement uses TRBV12-3 or TRBV12-4 and TRBJ2-7; TRBD2 matches 12 bases. Unmatched junction bases numbered 4, after V lost 6 bases and J lost 4 bases. This CDR3 contains 14 residues.

This clonotype was detected many times. The gene calls are TRBV19 and TRBJ2-7; D gene ambiguous. The V and J ends lost 3 bases and 6 bases respectively, with 15 bases between them. Germline V gene sequence: CDR1 LNHDA, CDR2 SQIVND (reference sequence). CDR3 size: 14 residues. CDR3 loop: CASSMGGQTAEQYF. For the CDR3, the DNA is TGTGCCAGTAGTATGGGTGGTCAGACTGCCGAGCAGTACTTC.

This clonotype was recorded a few times. The chain couples TRBV6-1 to TRBJ1-2, with 9 bases that match TRBD1. The CDR3 has 15 amino acids. The junction had 11 bases not matched to a gene; V was cut back by 4 bases and J by 8 bases. The germline CDR1 and CDR2 sequences are MNHNS and SASEGT. CDR3 coding DNA: TGTGCCAGCAGTGCCCTGAGGGACAGGGATTGGGGCTACACCTTC. It specifies CASSALRDRDWGYTF.

The rearrangement links TRBV20-1 to TRBJ2-3; 7 nucleotides agree with TRBD2. The V gene end was trimmed by 4 bases and the J gene end by 3 bases; junction bases not matched to a gene: 4. This CDR3 has 13 amino acids. The germline V gene has CDR1 DFQATT and CDR2 SNEGSKA (reference sequence). CDR3 residues: CSATSGRTDTQYF. In nucleotides, the CDR3 is TGCAGTGCTACCTCCGGGAGGACAGATACGCAGTATTTT.

The genes are TRBV25-1 and TRBJ2-1; D remains unclear. The CDR3 has 17 residues. V gave up 5 bases and J gave up 5 bases, with 22 bases separating them. The germline CDR1 and CDR2 sequences are MGHDK and SYGVNS. CDR3 in amino acids: CASSSDPGPPRHNEQFF. In DNA, the CDR3 is TGTGCCAGCAGTAGTGATCCGGGCCCCCCGAGGCACAATGAGCAGTTCTTC.

This clonotype has a handful of counts. The chain links TRBV29-1 to TRBJ1-2, with D unclear. The germline V gene encodes CDR1 SQVTM and CDR2 ANQGSEA. V lost 0 bases to trimming and J lost 8 bases, with 13 bases between them. The CDR3 length is 13 residues. The CDR3: CSVEDSPWAGYTF. DNA of the CDR3: TGCAGCGTTGAAGATTCCCCTTGGGCAGGCTACACCTTC.

The chain recombines TRBV7-3 with TRBJ2-1; 11 bases match TRBD2. Germline V gene lookup returns CDR1 SGHTA and CDR2 FQGTGA. V trimming: 5 bases; J trimming: 10 bases; junction bases outside the gene matches: 7. The CDR3 runs 14 residues. The CDR3 loop reads CASSLSGRVLEQFF. CDR3 coding DNA: TGTGCCAGCAGCCTTAGCGGGAGGGTGCTAGAGCAGTTCTTC.

This clonotype came up many times. This sequence joins TRBV6-5 and TRBJ1-5; D not resolved. The CDR3 runs to 16 residues. The V end was cut by 0 bases, the J end by 0 bases, with 9 bases between. Germline CDR1 and CDR2: MNHEY and SVGAGI. DNA of the CDR3: TGTGCCAGCAGTTACTCGTTCCCAGCTAGCAATCAGCCCCAGCATTTT. Residues: CASSYSFPASNQPQHF.